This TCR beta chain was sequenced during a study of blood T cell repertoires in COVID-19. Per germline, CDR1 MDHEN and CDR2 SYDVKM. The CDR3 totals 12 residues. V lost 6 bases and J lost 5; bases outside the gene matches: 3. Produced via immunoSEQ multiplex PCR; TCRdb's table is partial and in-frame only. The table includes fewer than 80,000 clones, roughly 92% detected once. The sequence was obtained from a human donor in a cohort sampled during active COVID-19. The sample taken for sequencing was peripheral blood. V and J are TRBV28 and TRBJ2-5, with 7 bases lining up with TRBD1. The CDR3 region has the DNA TGTGCCAGCAGCACGGGACAGGAGACCCAGTACTTC. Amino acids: CASSTGQETQYF.